The clone carrying this T cell receptor (beta chain) was seen a handful of times. Antigen specificity is unknown. TCRdb processed the RT-PCR reads anew with MiXCR; each CDR3 protein has one entry. The table has more than 250,000 distinct CDR3 sequences, around a fifth seen once. V was pared by 3 bases and J by 8 bases, with 1 base of the junction left unmatched. This CDR3 is 12 amino acids long. This record belongs to a study of response to subunit inactivated influenza vaccine. Study-level findings and limits: Authors suggested few new T cells are recruited by each seasonal influenza vaccination.

Material: PBMCs from blood, obtained less than 22 months after vaccination. This chain uses TRBV12-3 or TRBV12-4 with TRBJ1-2; 9 nucleotides agree with TRBD1. The TCR comes from a man aged 50-75 years who received an inactivated influenza vaccine. CDR3 in DNA: TGTGCCAGCAGTTTCGGGACAGGGGGCTACACCTTC. Its translation: CASSFGTGGYTF.